This T cell receptor beta chain derives from a study of T cells in Graves' hyperthyroidism and ophthalmopathy. Findings and caveats of the study: Within blood appeared most thyroid clonotypes that had expanded above 0.001.

Ten or more counts support this clonotype. Its cognate antigen is unknown. Trimming took 6 bases from V and 0 from J; bases not matched to a gene: 4. The length of the CDR3 is 16 residues. Germline values: CDR1 MNHEY, CDR2 SMNVEV (reference sequence). Amplified TCR beta CDR3 regions derived from RNA transcripts. Carried out on the TCR CDR3, a first-round RT-PCR used the HTBI primer set. TCRdb redid the calling of the multiplex PCR reads with MiXCR, one entry per CDR3 protein. The profile covers 500,000 or so distinct CDR3 sequences, with roughly 15% appearing a single time and approximately 15% taken by the ten largest.

This TCR was sampled from a woman aged 18-35 years with Graves' ophthalmopathy. Sample: blood. The chain uses TRBV27 and TRBJ2-7; 14 bases line up with TRBD2. As DNA, the CDR3 is TGTGCCAGCAGAGGGACTAGCGGGAGATTCTCCTACGAGCAGTACTTC. It codes for CASRGTSGRFSYEQYF.